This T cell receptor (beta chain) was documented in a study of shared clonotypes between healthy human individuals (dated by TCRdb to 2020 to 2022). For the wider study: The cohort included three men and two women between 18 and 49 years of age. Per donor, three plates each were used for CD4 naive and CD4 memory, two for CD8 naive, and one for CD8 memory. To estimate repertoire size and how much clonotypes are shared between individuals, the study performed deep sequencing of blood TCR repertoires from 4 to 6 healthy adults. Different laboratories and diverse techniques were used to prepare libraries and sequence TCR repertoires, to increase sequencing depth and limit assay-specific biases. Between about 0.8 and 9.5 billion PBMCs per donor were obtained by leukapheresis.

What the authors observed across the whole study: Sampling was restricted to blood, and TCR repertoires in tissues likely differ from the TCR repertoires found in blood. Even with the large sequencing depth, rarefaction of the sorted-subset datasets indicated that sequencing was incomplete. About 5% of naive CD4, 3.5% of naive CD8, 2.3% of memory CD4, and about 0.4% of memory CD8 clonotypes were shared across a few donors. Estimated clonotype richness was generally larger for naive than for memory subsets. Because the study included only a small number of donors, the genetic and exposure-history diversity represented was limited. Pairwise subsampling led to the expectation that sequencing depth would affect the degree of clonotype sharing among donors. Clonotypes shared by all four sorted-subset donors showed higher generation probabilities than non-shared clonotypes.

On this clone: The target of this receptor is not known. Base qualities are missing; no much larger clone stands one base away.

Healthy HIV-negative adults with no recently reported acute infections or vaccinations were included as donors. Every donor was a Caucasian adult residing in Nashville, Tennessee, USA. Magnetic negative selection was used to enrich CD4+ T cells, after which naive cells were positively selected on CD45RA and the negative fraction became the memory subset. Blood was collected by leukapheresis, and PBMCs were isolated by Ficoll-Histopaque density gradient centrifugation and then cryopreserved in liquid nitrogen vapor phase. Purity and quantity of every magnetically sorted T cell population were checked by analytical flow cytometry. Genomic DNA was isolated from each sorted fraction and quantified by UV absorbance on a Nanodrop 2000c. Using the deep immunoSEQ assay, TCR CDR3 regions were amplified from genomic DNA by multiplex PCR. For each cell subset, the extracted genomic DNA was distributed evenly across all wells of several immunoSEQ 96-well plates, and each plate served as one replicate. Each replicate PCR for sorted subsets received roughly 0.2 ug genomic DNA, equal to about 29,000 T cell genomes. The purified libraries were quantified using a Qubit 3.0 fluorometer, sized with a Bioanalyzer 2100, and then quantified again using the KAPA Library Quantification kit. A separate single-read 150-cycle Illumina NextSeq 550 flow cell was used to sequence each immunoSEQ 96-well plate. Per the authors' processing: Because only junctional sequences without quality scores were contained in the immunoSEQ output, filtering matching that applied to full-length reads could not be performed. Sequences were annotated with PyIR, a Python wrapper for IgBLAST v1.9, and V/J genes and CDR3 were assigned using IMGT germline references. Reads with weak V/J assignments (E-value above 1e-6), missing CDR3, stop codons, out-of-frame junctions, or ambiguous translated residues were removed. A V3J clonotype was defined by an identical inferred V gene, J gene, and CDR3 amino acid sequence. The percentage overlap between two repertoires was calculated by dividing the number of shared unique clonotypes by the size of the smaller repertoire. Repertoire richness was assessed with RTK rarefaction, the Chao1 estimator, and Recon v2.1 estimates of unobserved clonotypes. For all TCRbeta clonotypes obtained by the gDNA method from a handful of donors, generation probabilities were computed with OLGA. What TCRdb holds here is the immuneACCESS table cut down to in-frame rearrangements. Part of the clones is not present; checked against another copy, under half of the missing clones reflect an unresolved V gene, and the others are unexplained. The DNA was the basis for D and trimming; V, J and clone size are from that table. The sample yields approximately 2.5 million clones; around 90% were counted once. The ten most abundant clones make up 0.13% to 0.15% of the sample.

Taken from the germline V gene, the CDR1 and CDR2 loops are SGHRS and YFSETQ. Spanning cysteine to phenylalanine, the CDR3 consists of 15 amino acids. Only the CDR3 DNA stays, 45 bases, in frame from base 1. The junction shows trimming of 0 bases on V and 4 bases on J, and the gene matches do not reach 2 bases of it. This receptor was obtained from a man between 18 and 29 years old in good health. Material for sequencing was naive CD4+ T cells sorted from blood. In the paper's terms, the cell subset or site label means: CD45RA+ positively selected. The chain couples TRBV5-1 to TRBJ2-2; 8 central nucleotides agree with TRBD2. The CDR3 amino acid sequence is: CASSLGREGTGELFF. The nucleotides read TGCGCCAGCAGCTTGGGACGGGAGGGCACCGGGGAGCTGTTTTTT.